The entry that follows covers one T cell receptor (beta chain) sequence. Which antigen it targets is not known. One base away there is no much larger clone; base qualities are not given. There are 12 amino acids in the CDR3, from cysteine to phenylalanine inclusive. CDR3 DNA only is kept here, 36 bases in frame from base 1. V and J are truncated by 5 bases and 7 bases respectively, leaving an intervening sequence of 9 bases. Sequences LGHNT (CDR1) and FRNRAP (CDR2) are obtained from the germline V gene. The data originate from a study of blood T cell repertoires in COVID-19 (dated by TCRdb to the early 2020s). Regarding the research as a whole: Collaborator samples came from the United States, Italy and Spain and covered acute and convalescent phases of COVID-19. The material from the prospective study consisted of cDNA or gDNA derived from T cells, B-cell-depleted T cells, or PBMCs. The dataset comprised deeply sampled blood TCRbeta repertoires from subjects exposed to, actively infected with, or recovered from COVID-19. A freely available public database, intended as a resource for researchers studying the immune response to SARS-CoV-2, is where the repertoires were released. Samples came from the ongoing ImmuneRACE study (first 160 participants) plus 1,254 subjects from 6 global collaborators. Nearly every sample came with metadata listing a de-identified subject ID, COVID-19 status, age in years and sex. Where available, HLA class I and class II types were obtained from metadata supplied by the sample provider rather than from assay-based typing. Results the study describes overall, beyond this receptor: How much clinical and demographic metadata was included differed by source and by participant, and the metadata was provided uncurated.

The immunoSEQ Assay, a bias-controlled multiplex PCR, was used to amplify TCRbeta CDR3 regions from genomic DNA. From the authors' description of their analysis: Nucleated cell counts per sample were estimated from amplification of reference gene primers within the assay. Sequence reads were collapsed and filtered to measure the absolute abundance of every unique TCRbeta CDR3 rearrangement. For each sample, productive Simpson clonality was calculated by taking the square root of Simpson's diversity index across productive rearrangements. This immuneACCESS table, as held by TCRdb, lists in-frame sequences with V and J called but not all clones. Of the missing ones, under half trace to an unresolved V gene in checked studies; the others have no known cause. The V and J calls and clone size are taken from that table; D and trimming were inferred from the DNA. In this sample the table shows approximately 260,000 clones, about 90% of which occur a single time. In total, the top ten clones hold approximately 7.5% of the sample.

Another Seattle source contributed samples from volunteer blood donors who had recovered from COVID-19. Each collaborating institution followed its own protocols to collect whole blood in K2EDTA tubes. For TCRbeta analysis, collaborator samples were shipped as frozen whole blood, as isolated PBMCs, or as DNA extracted from either sample type. The sequencing input was peripheral blood. This clonotype was obtained from a man in his fifties or sixties who had recovered from COVID-19. The chain employs TRBV12-5 and TRBJ1-5; the D gene lacks a confident call. The CDR3 protein: CASGLPYQPQHF. The nucleotides read TGTGCTAGTGGTCTTCCCTACCAGCCCCAGCATTTT.